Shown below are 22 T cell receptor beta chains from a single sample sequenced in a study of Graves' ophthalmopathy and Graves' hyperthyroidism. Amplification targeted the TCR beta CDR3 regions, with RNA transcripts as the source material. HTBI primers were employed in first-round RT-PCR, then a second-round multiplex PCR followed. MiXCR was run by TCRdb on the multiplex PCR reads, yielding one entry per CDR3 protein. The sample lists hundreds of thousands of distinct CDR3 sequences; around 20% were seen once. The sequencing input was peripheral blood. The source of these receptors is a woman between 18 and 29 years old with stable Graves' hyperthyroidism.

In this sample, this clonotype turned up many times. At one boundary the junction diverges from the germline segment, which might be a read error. The CDR3 region has the DNA TGTGCCAGCAGCCCGACCGGGACAGTGGGAACTGAAGTTTTCTTT. Protein: CASSPTGTVGTEVFF. The chain couples TRBV11-2 to TRBJ1-1; 7 bases agree with TRBD1. There are 15 residues in the CDR3. Looked up from germline, CDR1 is SGHAT and CDR2 is FQNNGV. Using reference TRBV11-2 and TRBJ1-1 for the parts outside the CDR3, the full variable domain is EAGVAQSPRYKIIEKRQSVAFWCNPISGHATLYWYQQILGQGPKLLIQFQNNGVVDDSQLPKDRFSAERLKGVDSTLKIQPAKLEDSAVYLCASSPTGTVGTEVFFGQGTRLTVV.

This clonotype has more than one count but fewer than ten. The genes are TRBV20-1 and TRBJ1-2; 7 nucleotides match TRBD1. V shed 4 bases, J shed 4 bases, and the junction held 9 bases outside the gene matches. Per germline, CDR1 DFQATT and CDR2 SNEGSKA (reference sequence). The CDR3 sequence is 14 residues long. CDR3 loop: CSATTRTGSYGYTF. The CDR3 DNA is TGCAGTGCTACTACCCGGACAGGAAGCTATGGCTACACCTTC.

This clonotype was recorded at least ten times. The CDR3 sequence: CSAQPLAEFYEQYF. The CDR3 DNA follows: TGCAGTGCCCAGCCCCTAGCGGAGTTCTACGAGCAGTACTTC. The V and J genes are TRBV20-1 and TRBJ2-7, with TRBD2 matching over 7 bases. The germline V gene encodes CDR1 DFQATT and CDR2 SNEGSKA (reference sequence). The CDR3 spans 14 residues. The V gene end was trimmed by 6 bases and the J gene end by 3 bases; junction bases not matched to a gene: 11.

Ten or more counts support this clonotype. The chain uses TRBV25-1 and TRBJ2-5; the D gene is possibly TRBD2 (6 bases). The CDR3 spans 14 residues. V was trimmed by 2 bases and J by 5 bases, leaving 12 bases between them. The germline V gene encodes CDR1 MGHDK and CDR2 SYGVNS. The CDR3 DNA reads TGTGCCAGCAGTGAACGGGGGACTGGGGAGACCCAGTACTTC. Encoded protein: CASSERGTGETQYF. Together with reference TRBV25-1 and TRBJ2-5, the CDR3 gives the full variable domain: EADIYQTPRYLVIGTGKKITLECSQTMGHDKMYWYQQDPGMELHLIHYSYGVNSTEKGDLSSESTVSRIRTEHFPLTLESARPSHTSQYLCASSERGTGETQYFGPGTRLLVL.

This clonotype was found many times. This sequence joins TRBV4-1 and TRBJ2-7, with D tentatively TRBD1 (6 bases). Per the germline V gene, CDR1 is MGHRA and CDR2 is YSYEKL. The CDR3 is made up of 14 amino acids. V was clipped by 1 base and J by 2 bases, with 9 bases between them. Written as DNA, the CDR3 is TGCGCCAGCAGCCAAGGCAGGGGAACCTACGAGCAGTACTTC. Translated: CASSQGRGTYEQYF.

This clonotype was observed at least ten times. The CDR3 sequence is CASSRDTAYEQYF. The CDR3 nucleotides read TGTGCCAGCAGCCGAGACACTGCCTACGAGCAGTACTTC. The J gene is TRBJ2-7, the V gene TRBV6-5; D is unresolved. Trimming took off 6 bases at V and 2 bases at J, with 11 bases between the two ends. Germline lookup yields CDR1 MNHEY and CDR2 SVGAGI. This CDR3 has 13 residues.

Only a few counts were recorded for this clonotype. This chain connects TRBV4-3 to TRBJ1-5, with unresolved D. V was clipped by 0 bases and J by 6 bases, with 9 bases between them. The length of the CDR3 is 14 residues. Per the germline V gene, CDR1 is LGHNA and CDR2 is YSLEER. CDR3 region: CASSQDLGSQPQHF. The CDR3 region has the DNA TGCGCCAGCAGCCAAGATTTGGGCTCTCAGCCCCAGCATTTT.

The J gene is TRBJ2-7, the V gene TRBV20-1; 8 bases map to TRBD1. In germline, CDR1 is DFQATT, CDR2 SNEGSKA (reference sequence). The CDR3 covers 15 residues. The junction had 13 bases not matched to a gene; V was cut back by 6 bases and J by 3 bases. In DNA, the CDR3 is TGCAGTGCCGAATCTCCCGGGACAGGATTCTACGAGCAGTACTTC. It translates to CSAESPGTGFYEQYF.

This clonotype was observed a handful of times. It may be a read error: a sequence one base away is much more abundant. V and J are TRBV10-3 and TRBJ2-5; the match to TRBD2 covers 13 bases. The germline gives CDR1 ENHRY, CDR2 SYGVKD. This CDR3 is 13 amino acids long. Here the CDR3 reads CATGLAGSETKYF. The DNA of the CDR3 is TGTGCCACGGGACTAGCGGGAAGTGAGACCAAGTACTTC.

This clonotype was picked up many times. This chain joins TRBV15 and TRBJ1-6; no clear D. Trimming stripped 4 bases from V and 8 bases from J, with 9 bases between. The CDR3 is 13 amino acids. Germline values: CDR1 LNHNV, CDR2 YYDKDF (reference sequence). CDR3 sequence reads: CATSTRVDSPLHF. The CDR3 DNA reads TGTGCCACCAGCACCCGGGTGGATTCACCCCTCCACTTT. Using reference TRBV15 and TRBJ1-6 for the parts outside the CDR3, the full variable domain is DAMVIQNPRYQVTQFGKPVTLSCSQTLNHNVMYWYQQKSSQAPKLLFHYYDKDFNNEADTPDNFQSRRPNTSFCFLDIRSPGLGDTAMYLCATSTRVDSPLHFGNGTRLTVT.

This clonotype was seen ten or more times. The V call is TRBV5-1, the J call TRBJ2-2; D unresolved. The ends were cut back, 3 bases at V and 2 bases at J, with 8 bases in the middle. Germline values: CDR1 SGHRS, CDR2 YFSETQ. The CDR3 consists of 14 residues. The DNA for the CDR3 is TGCGCCAGCAGCTGGGATCCAAACACCGGGGAGCTGTTTTTT. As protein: CASSWDPNTGELFF.

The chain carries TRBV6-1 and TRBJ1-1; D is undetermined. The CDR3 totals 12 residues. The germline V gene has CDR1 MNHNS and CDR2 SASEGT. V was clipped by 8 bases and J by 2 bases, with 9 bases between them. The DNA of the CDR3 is TGTGCCAGCCTGCGGAGTAACACTGAAGCTTTCTTT. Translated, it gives CASLRSNTEAFF.

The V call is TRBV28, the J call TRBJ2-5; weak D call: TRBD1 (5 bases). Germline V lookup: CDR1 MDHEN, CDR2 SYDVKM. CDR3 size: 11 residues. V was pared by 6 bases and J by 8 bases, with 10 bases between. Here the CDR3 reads CASRTQGTQYF. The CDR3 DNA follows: TGTGCCAGCAGAACCCAGGGAACCCAGTACTTC.

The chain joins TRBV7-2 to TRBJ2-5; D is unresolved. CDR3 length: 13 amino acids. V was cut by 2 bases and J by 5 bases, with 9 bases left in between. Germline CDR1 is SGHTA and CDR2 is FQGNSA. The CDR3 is CASSLSVRETQYF. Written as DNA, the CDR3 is TGTGCCAGCAGCTTATCCGTAAGGGAGACCCAGTACTTC.

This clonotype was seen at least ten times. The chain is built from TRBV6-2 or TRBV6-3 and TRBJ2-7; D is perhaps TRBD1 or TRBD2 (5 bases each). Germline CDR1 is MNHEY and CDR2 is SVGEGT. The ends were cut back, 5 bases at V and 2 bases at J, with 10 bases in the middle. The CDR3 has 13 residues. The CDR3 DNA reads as TGTGCCAGCAGTGGGACGGCCCCCTACGAGCAGTACTTC. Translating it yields CASSGTAPYEQYF.

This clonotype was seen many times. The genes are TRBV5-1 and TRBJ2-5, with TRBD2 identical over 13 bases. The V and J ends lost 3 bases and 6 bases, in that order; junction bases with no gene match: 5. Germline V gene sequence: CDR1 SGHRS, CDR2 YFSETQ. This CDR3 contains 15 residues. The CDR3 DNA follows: TGCGCCAGCAGCTCCTCCGGGACTAGCGGGAAGACCCAGTACTTC. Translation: CASSSSGTSGKTQYF.

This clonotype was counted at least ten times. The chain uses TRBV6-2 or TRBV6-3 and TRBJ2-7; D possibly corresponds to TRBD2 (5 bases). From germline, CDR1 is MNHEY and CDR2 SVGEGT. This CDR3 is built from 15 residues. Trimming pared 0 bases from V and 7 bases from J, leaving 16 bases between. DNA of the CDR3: TGTGCCAGCAGTTACTCCACGGCCAGTACTAGTGAGCAGTACTTC. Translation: CASSYSTASTSEQYF.

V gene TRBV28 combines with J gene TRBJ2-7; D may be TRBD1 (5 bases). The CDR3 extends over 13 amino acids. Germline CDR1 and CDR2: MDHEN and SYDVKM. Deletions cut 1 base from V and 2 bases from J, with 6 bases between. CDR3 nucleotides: TGTGCCAGCAGTTTATTACAGGCCTACGAGCAGTACTTC. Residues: CASSLLQAYEQYF.

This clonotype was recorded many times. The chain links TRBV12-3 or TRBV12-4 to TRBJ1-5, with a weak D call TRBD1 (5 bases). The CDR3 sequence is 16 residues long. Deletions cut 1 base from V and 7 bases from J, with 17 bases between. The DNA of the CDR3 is TGTGCCAGCAGTTTAGTAGCCACTGGGGGATTGCAGCCCCAGCATTTT. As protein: CASSLVATGGLQPQHF.

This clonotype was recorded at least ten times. CDR3 in amino acids: CASSEALGPNSNQPQHF. The CDR3 coding sequence is TGTGCCAGCAGTGAAGCGCTGGGACCTAATAGCAATCAGCCCCAGCATTTT. The chain links TRBV2 to TRBJ1-5; maybe TRBD1 (5 bases). Germline V lookup: CDR1 SNHLY, CDR2 FYNNEI. This CDR3 has 17 amino acids. V dropped 0 bases and J dropped 0 bases, with 12 bases sitting between them.

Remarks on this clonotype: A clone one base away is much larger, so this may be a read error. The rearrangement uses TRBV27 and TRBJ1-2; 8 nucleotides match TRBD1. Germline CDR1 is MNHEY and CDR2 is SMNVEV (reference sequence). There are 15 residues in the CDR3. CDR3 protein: CASSPSRTGNYGFTF. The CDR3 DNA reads TGTGCCAGCAGCCCATCCCGGACAGGGAACTATGGCTTCACCTTC.

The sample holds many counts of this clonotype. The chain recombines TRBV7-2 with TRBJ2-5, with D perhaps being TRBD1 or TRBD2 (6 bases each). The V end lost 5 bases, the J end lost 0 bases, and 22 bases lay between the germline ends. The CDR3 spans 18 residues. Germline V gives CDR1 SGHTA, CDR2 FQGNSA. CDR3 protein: CASSRGLAFRPYQETQYF. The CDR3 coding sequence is TGTGCCAGCAGCCGGGGGCTAGCCTTTCGCCCGTACCAAGAGACCCAGTACTTC.